This TCR beta chain was sequenced for a study of blood T cell repertoires in COVID-19. CDR3 size: 18 residues. V dropped 0 bases and J dropped 5 bases, with 19 bases sitting between them. Per germline, CDR1 KGHSH and CDR2 LQKENI. Assay: immunoSEQ multiplex PCR; the TCRdb copy retains only in-frame clones and omits some. The data show approximately 50,000 clones, about 82% seen once. The sample consisted of peripheral blood. This sequence was found in a human donor in a cohort sampled during active COVID-19. The J gene is TRBJ1-4, the V gene TRBV18; possibly TRBD1 for D (6 bases). The CDR3: CASSPPRMGARGNEKLFF. In DNA form, the CDR3 reads TGTGCCAGCTCACCACCGAGAATGGGGGCGCGCGGGAATGAAAAACTGTTTTTT.